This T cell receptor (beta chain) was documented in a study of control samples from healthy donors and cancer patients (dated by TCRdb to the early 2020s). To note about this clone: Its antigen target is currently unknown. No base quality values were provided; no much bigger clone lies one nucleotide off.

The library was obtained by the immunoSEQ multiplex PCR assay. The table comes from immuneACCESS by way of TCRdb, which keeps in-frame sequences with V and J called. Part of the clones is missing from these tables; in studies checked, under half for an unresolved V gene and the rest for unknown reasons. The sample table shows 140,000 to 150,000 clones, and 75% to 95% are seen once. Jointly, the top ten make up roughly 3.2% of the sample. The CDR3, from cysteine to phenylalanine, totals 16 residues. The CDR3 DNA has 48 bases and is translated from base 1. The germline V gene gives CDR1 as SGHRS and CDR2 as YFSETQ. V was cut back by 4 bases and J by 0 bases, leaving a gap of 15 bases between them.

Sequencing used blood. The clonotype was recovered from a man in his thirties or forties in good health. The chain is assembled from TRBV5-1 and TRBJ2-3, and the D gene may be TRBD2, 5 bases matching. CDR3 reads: CASSPVGELSTDTQYF. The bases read TGCGCCAGCAGCCCGGTTGGGGAGCTAAGCACAGATACGCAGTATTTT.